The 32 T cell receptor beta chains presented below share a single source sample, sequenced in a study of blood T cell repertoires in COVID-19. Assay used: immunoSEQ multiplex PCR; TCRdb lists only in-frame clones, some missing. The sample lists approximately 300,000 clones; roughly 88% were seen once. Sequenced input: peripheral blood. These receptors were obtained from a woman aged 50 to 60 with acute or convalescent COVID-19.

The V gene is TRBV27, the J gene TRBJ2-7; 9 bases are shared with TRBD2. CDR1 is MNHEY, CDR2 SMNVEV, per germline (reference sequence). V lost 3 bases to trimming and J lost 4 bases; unmatched junction nucleotides: 7. This CDR3 is built from 15 residues. This chain's CDR3 is CASSFSGRLRYEQYF. In DNA, the CDR3 is TGTGCCAGCAGTTTCAGCGGGAGGCTGAGATACGAGCAGTACTTC.

This clone has just a few counts. The V gene is TRBV7-6, the J gene TRBJ2-7; D may be TRBD2 (6 bases). The germline CDR1 and CDR2 sequences are SGHVS and FNYEAQ. The CDR3 extends over 15 amino acids. V was cut by 1 base and J by 2 bases, with 12 bases left in between. The CDR3 sequence is CASSLVGGGAYEQYF. The CDR3 bases are TGTGCCAGCAGCTTAGTTGGGGGAGGCGCCTACGAGCAGTACTTC.

The rearrangement joins TRBV18 to TRBJ2-5; weak D call: TRBD1 (6 bases). Trimming took off 6 bases at V and 2 bases at J, with 10 bases between the two ends. The CDR3 extends over 13 amino acids. Germline V gene lookup returns CDR1 KGHSH and CDR2 LQKENI. CDR3 nucleotides: TGTGCCAGCTCCCCGACAGGACAAGAGACCCAGTACTTC. It codes for CASSPTGQETQYF.

CDR3 amino acids: CASSPGQFADTQYF. The CDR3 DNA reads as TGTGCCAGCAGCCCCGGACAGTTCGCAGATACGCAGTATTTT. The chain joins TRBV7-9 to TRBJ2-3; possibly TRBD1 for D (6 bases). The CDR3 length is 14 residues. Germline V lookup: CDR1 SEHNR, CDR2 FQNEAQ (reference sequence). V was clipped by 5 bases and J by 4 bases, with 13 bases between them.

This chain links TRBV27 with TRBJ2-1, with 8 bases matching TRBD2. After removal of 3 bases from V and 3 bases from J, the junction contained 10 bases not matched to a gene. The CDR3 sequence is 17 residues long. Germline values: CDR1 MNHEY, CDR2 SMNVEV (reference sequence). The CDR3 sequence is CASSFTSPGLVYNEQFF. CDR3 in DNA: TGTGCCAGCAGTTTTACTTCACCGGGACTAGTCTACAATGAGCAGTTCTTC.

The genes are TRBV4-1 and TRBJ1-4; 9 nucleotides line up with TRBD1. The J segment lost 5 bases and the V segment lost 1 base, leaving 5 bases of the junction unmatched. The CDR3 totals 16 residues. In germline, CDR1 is MGHRA, CDR2 YSYEKL. The CDR3 DNA follows: TGCGCCAGCAGCCAAGTGCAGGGGACAGGGAATGAAAAACTGTTTTTT. Its protein product is CASSQVQGTGNEKLFF.

The chain couples TRBV5-6 to TRBJ1-1; 7 bases fit TRBD1. Per germline, CDR1 SGHDT and CDR2 YYEEEE. The CDR3 extends over 14 amino acids. V lost 6 bases, J lost 4 bases, and 9 bases stayed unmatched. CDR3 in DNA: TGTGCCAGCACCAAAGACAGGGTTGGCACTGAAGCTTTCTTT. Its protein product is CASTKDRVGTEAFF.

Comment on this clone: Different DNA sequences within this sample yield the same CDR3. The chain has TRBV27 and TRBJ2-7, with 8 bases that match TRBD1. This CDR3 region has 15 residues. Germline V gene sequence: CDR1 MNHEY, CDR2 SMNVEV (reference sequence). The J segment lost 3 bases and the V segment lost 5 bases, leaving 9 bases of the junction unmatched. The CDR3, as DNA: TGTGCCAGCAGTCCCCGACAGGGGATAAGCTACGAGCAGTACTTC. This gives the protein CASSPRQGISYEQYF.

The CDR3 DNA reads as TGTGCCAGCAGATCACGACTAGCGGGAGCCAATGAGCAGTTCTTC. The encoded protein is CASRSRLAGANEQFF. V usage is TRBV7-2 and J usage is TRBJ2-1; 12 bases fit TRBD2. This CDR3 contains 15 residues. Trimming cost V 6 bases and J 6 bases; bases outside gene matches: 6. CDR1 is SGHTA and CDR2 is FQGNSA in the germline V gene. Drawing the rest from reference TRBV7-2 and TRBJ2-1, the complete variable domain is GAGVSQSPSNKVTEKGKDVELRCDPISGHTALYWYRQSLGQGLEFLIYFQGNSAPDKSGLPSDRFSAERTGGSVSTLTIQRTQQEDSAVYLCASRSRLAGANEQFFGPGTRLTVL.

This clone was picked up a small number of times. The chain couples TRBV7-9 to TRBJ1-2; 7 positions match TRBD1. V lost 2 bases and J lost 7; bases outside the gene matches: 10. CDR3 length equals 15 residues. Germline values: CDR1 SEHNR, CDR2 FQNEAQ (reference sequence). CDR3 region: CASSLLGAGGAGYTF. CDR3 in DNA: TGTGCCAGCAGCTTACTCGGGGCAGGGGGAGCTGGCTACACCTTC.

The chain recombines TRBV27 with TRBJ2-5; D not certain. In germline, CDR1 is MNHEY, CDR2 SMNVEV (reference sequence). V was cut by 2 bases and J by 2 bases, with 9 bases left in between. This CDR3 has 14 residues. CDR3 sequence (DNA): TGTGCCAGCAGTTTAGTCCACGGTCAAGAGACCCAGTACTTC. It encodes CASSLVHGQETQYF.

The genes are TRBV2 and TRBJ1-5, with a weak D call TRBD1 (6 bases). Germline V gives CDR1 SNHLY, CDR2 FYNNEI. The V end was cut by 7 bases, the J end by 4 bases, with 11 bases between. This CDR3 spans 13 amino acids. The CDR3 sequence: CASIQGLNQPQHF. In DNA, the CDR3 is TGTGCCAGCATCCAGGGGCTGAATCAGCCCCAGCATTTT.

The rearrangement joins TRBV18 to TRBJ2-1, with 13 bases that match TRBD2. CDR1 KGHSH and CDR2 LQKENI come from the germline V gene. Unmatched junction bases numbered 8, after V lost 6 bases and J lost 6 bases. CDR3 length equals 16 residues. As DNA, the CDR3 is TGTGCCAGCTCCCCTGGACTAGCGGGAGTAGGCAATGAGCAGTTCTTC. Residues: CASSPGLAGVGNEQFF.

This sequence joins TRBV2 and TRBJ1-1, with TRBD1 matching 8 bases. V gave up 6 bases and J gave up 4 bases; unmatched junction bases: 16. Germline V gives CDR1 SNHLY, CDR2 FYNNEI. The CDR3 has 17 amino acids. The CDR3 region is CASRDPRGRGQSTEAFF. The CDR3 DNA reads TGTGCCAGCAGGGACCCGAGGGGCAGGGGGCAGAGCACTGAAGCTTTCTTT.

The genes are TRBV28 and TRBJ2-3; 14 positions match TRBD2. CDR1 MDHEN and CDR2 SYDVKM come from the germline V gene. The V segment lost 4 bases and the J segment 2 bases; nucleotides outside the gene matches: 11. CDR3 size: 19 residues. For the CDR3, the DNA is TGTGCCAGCAGTTCAGCCGGGACTAGCGGGAGCGGATTCACAGATACGCAGTATTTT. It encodes CASSSAGTSGSGFTDTQYF.

This CDR3 reads CASSFRGKSNYGYTF. As DNA, the CDR3 is TGTGCCAGCAGCTTCAGGGGAAAGTCTAACTATGGCTACACCTTC. The chain combines TRBV7-9 with TRBJ1-2; D may be TRBD1 (6 bases). The CDR3 totals 15 residues. V was trimmed by 3 bases and J by 0 bases, leaving 11 bases between them. CDR1 SEHNR and CDR2 FQNEAQ come from the germline V gene (reference sequence).

Here the CDR3 reads CASSLPAGEETQYF. DNA for the CDR3: TGTGCCAGCAGTTTACCGGCCGGGGAAGAGACCCAGTACTTC. The chain combines TRBV28 with TRBJ2-5; D might be TRBD2 (5 bases). V was cut by 2 bases and J by 3 bases, with 10 bases left in between. The CDR3 has 14 amino acids. The germline gives CDR1 MDHEN, CDR2 SYDVKM.

V and J are TRBV4-3 and TRBJ2-1; 9 nucleotides align to TRBD1. V was pared by 6 bases and J by 8 bases, with 11 bases of the junction left unmatched. The CDR3 runs 15 residues. Germline loops: CDR1 LGHNA, CDR2 YSLEER. This CDR3 reads CASRQTGTGFDEQFF. CDR3 nucleotide sequence: TGCGCCAGCAGACAAACCGGGACAGGGTTTGATGAGCAGTTCTTC.

The chain joins TRBV19 to TRBJ2-1; 11 bases are shared with TRBD2. The CDR3 is 16 residues long. Germline-derived CDR1 and CDR2 are LNHDA and SQIVND (reference sequence). The trim removed 3 bases at V and 6 bases at J, leaving 7 bases unmatched. CDR3 loop: CASSITTSGSGNEQFF. Written as DNA, the CDR3 is TGTGCCAGTAGTATCACAACTAGCGGGAGCGGCAATGAGCAGTTCTTC. Supplemented by reference TRBV19 and TRBJ2-1, the full variable domain reads DGGITQSPKYLFRKEGQNVTLSCEQNLNHDAMYWYRQDPGQGLRLIYYSQIVNDFQKGDIAEGYSVSREKKESFPLTVTSAQKNPTAFYLCASSITTSGSGNEQFFGPGTRLTVL.

The CDR3 nucleotides read TGTGCCAGTAGATCCTTGGGGGGGGCGAACACCGGGGAGCTGTTTTTT. Protein product: CASRSLGGANTGELFF. V gene TRBV19 combines with J gene TRBJ2-2; 7 bases are shared with TRBD2. CDR1 is LNHDA, CDR2 SQIVND, per germline (reference sequence). The CDR3 covers 16 residues. The V segment lost 6 bases and the J segment 0 bases; nucleotides outside the gene matches: 7.

V usage is TRBV10-3 and J usage is TRBJ2-1, with D tentatively TRBD2 (5 bases). The ends were cut back, 0 bases at V and 0 bases at J, with 12 bases in the middle. The CDR3 runs to 17 residues. Looked up from germline, CDR1 is ENHRY and CDR2 is SYGVKD. The chain's CDR3 is CAISESPPRDSYNEQFF. The CDR3 coding sequence is TGTGCCATCAGTGAGTCACCCCCTCGGGACTCCTACAATGAGCAGTTCTTC.

This sequence joins TRBV28 and TRBJ2-2; a possible D gene is TRBD1 (6 bases). The CDR3 runs to 11 residues. Trimming stripped 10 bases from V and 7 bases from J, with 10 bases between. Germline V gene lookup returns CDR1 MDHEN and CDR2 SYDVKM. The CDR3 sequence: CATRGVGELFF. Written as DNA, the CDR3 is TGTGCCACCAGGGGAGTCGGGGAGCTGTTTTTT.

The chain recombines TRBV7-3 with TRBJ1-6, with a weak D call TRBD1 (6 bases). CDR1 and CDR2 from the germline V gene are SGHTA and FQGTGA. The CDR3 spans 15 residues. Trimming took 1 base from V and 10 from J, leaving 14 bases between them. CDR3 sequence (DNA): TGTGCCAGCAGCTTAAACCCAGGGGAGGGATCACCCCTCCACTTT. This gives the protein CASSLNPGEGSPLHF.

The chain couples TRBV29-1 to TRBJ2-7; 8 nucleotides align to TRBD1. Germline CDR1 SQVTM, CDR2 ANQGSEA. CDR3 length: 12 amino acids. J lost 1 base, V lost 7 bases, and 3 bases had no gene match. CDR3 protein: CSGGDRSYEQYF. In nucleotides, the CDR3 is TGCAGCGGGGGGGACAGGTCCTACGAGCAGTACTTC.

J is TRBJ1-1 and V is TRBV3-1 (or the pseudogene TRBV3-2), with D uncertain. V lost 6 bases, J lost 2 bases, and 4 bases lay in between. The CDR3 is 11 amino acids. Germline V gives CDR1 LGHDT, CDR2 YNNKEL (reference sequence). CDR3 region: CASRLNTEAFF. CDR3 DNA: TGTGCCAGCAGGCTAAACACTGAAGCTTTCTTT.

Notes on this clone: This CDR3 is also generated by other DNA sequences in the sample. This rearrangement joins TRBV7-2 to TRBJ2-7, with 7 bases lining up with TRBD2. The germline gives CDR1 SGHTA, CDR2 FQGNSA. Losses at the gene ends were 1 base for V and 3 bases for J; bases not matched to a gene: 3. CDR3 size: 14 residues. The CDR3 coding sequence is TGTGCCAGCAGCTTAGTTGGCGGGAGCTACGAGCAGTACTTC. Its translation is CASSLVGGSYEQYF. The variable domain in full, completed from reference TRBV7-2 and TRBJ2-7, reads GAGVSQSPSNKVTEKGKDVELRCDPISGHTALYWYRQSLGQGLEFLIYFQGNSAPDKSGLPSDRFSAERTGGSVSTLTIQRTQQEDSAVYLCASSLVGGSYEQYFGPGTRLTVT.

This clone was seen only a few times. The genes are TRBV28 and TRBJ2-1; D gene unclear. V lost 7 bases, J lost 1 base, and 11 bases lay in between. Germline V lookup: CDR1 MDHEN, CDR2 SYDVKM. The CDR3 consists of 14 residues. CDR3 bases: TGTGCCAGCACCCCCGGTATATCCTACAATGAGCAGTTCTTC. Translation: CASTPGISYNEQFF.

V is TRBV9 and J is TRBJ2-2; 7 nucleotides align to TRBD1. Unmatched junction bases numbered 3, after V lost 4 bases and J lost 0 bases. The CDR3 runs to 15 residues. Germline V CDR1 and CDR2: SGDLS, YYNGEE. CDR3 sequence reads: CASSRTGTNTGELFF. Written as DNA, the CDR3 is TGTGCCAGCAGCCGGACAGGTACGAACACCGGGGAGCTGTTTTTT.

The chain recombines TRBV12-3 or TRBV12-4 with TRBJ2-5; D is possibly TRBD2 (7 bases). The CDR3 is 12 residues long. The V end lost 3 bases, the J end lost 14 bases, and 16 bases lay between the germline ends. The CDR3 spells CASSFLGGGVYF. The CDR3 DNA reads TGTGCCAGCAGTTTTTTAGGGGGGGGCGTATACTTC.

Concerning this clone: Additional DNA sequences in this sample encode the identical CDR3. This chain joins TRBV5-1 and TRBJ2-3, with D possibly TRBD2 on 6 matching bases. V shed 2 bases and J shed 0 bases, with 7 bases lying between them. Looked up from germline, CDR1 is SGHRS and CDR2 is YFSETQ. The CDR3 is 14 residues long. The CDR3 region is CASSFSGSTDTQYF. The CDR3 nucleotides are TGCGCCAGCAGCTTTAGCGGTAGCACAGATACGCAGTATTTT.

The chain carries TRBV2 and TRBJ1-3, with D perhaps matching TRBD1 (5 bases). The V and J ends lost 5 bases and 4 bases respectively, with 15 bases between them. The CDR3 has 15 amino acids. Germline CDR1 and CDR2: SNHLY and FYNNEI. CDR3 protein: CASSSQGTPGNTIYF. DNA for the CDR3: TGTGCCAGCAGTTCTCAGGGAACCCCCGGAAACACCATATATTTT. Combining the CDR3 with reference TRBV2 and TRBJ1-3 gives the whole variable domain EPEVTQTPSHQVTQMGQEVILRCVPISNHLYFYWYRQILGQKVEFLVSFYNNEISEKSEIFDDQFSVERPDGSNFTLKIRSTKLEDSAMYFCASSSQGTPGNTIYFGEGSWLTVV.

The chain links TRBV29-1 to TRBJ2-1; TRBD1 matches 7 bases. This CDR3 spans 13 amino acids. CDR1 is SQVTM, CDR2 ANQGSEA, per germline. After removal of 8 bases from V and 5 bases from J, the junction contained 9 bases not matched to a gene. The chain's CDR3 is CSPRSGTDNEQFF. CDR3 in DNA: TGCAGCCCGCGCTCCGGGACAGACAATGAGCAGTTCTTC.